One T cell receptor (beta chain) is described in this entry. Its target is unknown. CDR3 size: 13 residues. Trimming at V came to 7 bases and at J to 10 bases, leaving 7 bases not matched to a gene. Per germline, CDR1 SGHTA and CDR2 FQGNSA. This entry is derived from a study of T cell responses to AZD1222 COVID-19 vaccine. Study at large: Pooling covered second doses at about 4 or about 12 weeks.

The repertoire was sequenced with immunoSEQ multiplex PCR; TCRdb's copy has only in-frame clones and lacks some. The table lists roughly 150,000 clones, 84% of them singletons, with roughly 4.3% in the top ten. Study results and limitations: Targeting of unmutated variant regions was reportedly seen in nearly half of spike-specific TCRs.

The receptor comes from an adult in good health. The chain is built from TRBV7-2 and TRBJ1-6; TRBD1 matches 7 bases. The sample here was peripheral blood, taken on day 0 of AZD1222 vaccination. The CDR3 region is CASIGQAGSPLHF. The CDR3 DNA follows: TGTGCCAGCATCGGACAGGCCGGGTCACCCCTCCACTTT.